This T cell receptor beta chain was identified in a study of beta chain features in type 1 diabetes. Findings and caveats of the study: When Type 1 diabetes patients were examined, their TCRB CDR3s proved moderately but significantly shorter in all four CD4+ subsets.

The germline V gene encodes CDR1 LNHDA and CDR2 SQIVND (reference sequence). Trimming pared 8 bases from V and 0 bases from J, leaving 13 bases between. The CDR3 has 14 amino acids. With regard to this clone: What it binds is not known.

Expressed TCRB transcripts were sequenced, since all the RNA that had been isolated was reverse transcribed. TCRdb's copy holds only in-frame clones and misses some; the assay was immunoSEQ multiplex PCR. The sample lists 130,000 to 150,000 clones, around 13% seen once, with around 1.4% in the top ten. This clonotype was obtained from a man aged 18 to 30 with type 1 diabetes. This chain uses TRBV19 with TRBJ1-2, with D possibly being TRBD1 (5 bases). Input material: central memory CD4+ T cells from blood. CDR3 loop: CASAGGTANYGYTF. The CDR3 bases are TGTGCCAGTGCGGGAGGGACCGCTAACTATGGCTACACCTTC.